This T cell receptor beta chain originates from a study of shared clonotypes between healthy human individuals. About the research overall: The donor pool was made up of a couple of women and three men aged 18 to 49.

Roughly 90 million PBMCs served as the genomic DNA source for unsorted samples. PCR replicates from unsorted PBMC used around 320 ng DNA, and this amount was tens of thousands of T cell genomes. Per the authors' pipeline: In the immunoSEQ data, sequences were junction-only and lacked quality scores, so filtering differed. Produced via immunoSEQ multiplex PCR; TCRdb's table is partial and in-frame only. V and J calls and clone size are given by that table; D and trimming were obtained from the DNA. Of some 490,000 clones in the sample, about 85% are singletons; the top ten hold 10% to 15%. The CDR3 extends over 18 amino acids. The ends lost 4 bases at V and 2 bases at J; junction bases unmatched: 12. The germline CDR1 and CDR2 sequences are MDHEN and SYDVKM.

The genes are TRBV28 and TRBJ1-5; 9 positions match TRBD1. Sample: PBMCs. This receptor was identified in a woman aged 40 to 50 in good health. Some clones in this sample may be carry-over from other donors' samples. The CDR3 nucleotides read TGTGCCAGCAGTTCCACGCTCGGGACAGGGCTCCGCAATCAGCCCCAGCATTTT. Its translation is CASSSTLGTGLRNQPQHF.